Presented here are 13 T cell receptor beta chains from one specimen sequenced in a study of CD8 T cells in ankylosing spondylitis. Antigens of these TCRs are unknown. TCRdb passed the 5' RACE reads through MiXCR, listing each CDR3 protein once. The table records around 540,000 distinct CDR3 sequences, roughly 13% of them present only once. General study points: Ankylosing spondylitis blood appeared to be characterized by a TCR beta motif of several highly homologous variants.

The sequencing input was blood, either unsorted or a sorted T cell fraction (not recorded which). These receptors were taken from a male donor with ankylosing spondylitis.

V is TRBV3-1 and J is TRBJ1-5, with D uncertain. Germline-derived CDR1 and CDR2 are LGHDT and YNNKEL (reference sequence). Trimming took 0 bases from V and 4 from J, leaving 7 bases between them. The CDR3 contains 14 residues. CDR3 sequence: CASSQDFANQPQHF. CDR3 coding DNA: TGTGCCAGCAGCCAAGATTTTGCTAATCAGCCCCAGCATTTT.

This sequence joins TRBV29-1 and TRBJ1-3, with 8 bases identical to TRBD1. This CDR3 comprises 12 residues. Germline CDR1 and CDR2: SQVTM and ANQGSEA. The CDR3 loop is CSAGGVGNTIYF. CDR3 nucleotide sequence: TGCAGTGCAGGGGGCGTTGGAAACACCATATATTTT.

This clonotype showed up many times. The CDR3 coding sequence is TGCAGCGTCCAGTGGGAGGTAGAGACCCAGTACTTC. Protein: CSVQWEVETQYF. This chain joins TRBV29-1 and TRBJ2-5, with D perhaps matching TRBD2 (6 bases). CDR3 length equals 12 residues. CDR1 is SQVTM, CDR2 ANQGSEA, per germline. V lost 6 bases, J lost 4 bases, and 12 bases lay in between.

The sample holds a few counts of this clonotype. The chain combines TRBV29-1 with TRBJ1-2; TRBD1 matches at 7 bases. Germline V CDR1 and CDR2: SQVTM, ANQGSEA. The CDR3 has 12 amino acids. V lost 7 bases and J lost 7; bases outside the gene matches: 9. The CDR3 loop is CSEQGGAGGYTF. DNA of the CDR3: TGCAGCGAACAAGGGGGCGCGGGTGGCTACACCTTC. The variable domain in full, with the rest retrieved from reference TRBV29-1 and TRBJ1-2, is SAVISQKPSRDICQRGTSLTIQCQVDSQVTMMFWYRQQPGQSLTLIATANQGSEATYESGFVIDKFPISRPNLTFSTLTVSNMSPEDSSIYLCSEQGGAGGYTFGSGTRLTVV.

This clonotype was detected a few times. The J gene is TRBJ2-1, the V gene TRBV4-1; unclear D gene. The CDR3 length is 12 residues. Germline V lookup: CDR1 MGHRA, CDR2 YSYEKL. Trimming took off 3 bases at V and 9 bases at J, with 9 bases between the two ends. CDR3 residues: CASSQRSSEQFF. The CDR3 DNA reads TGCGCCAGCAGCCAGAGATCCAGTGAGCAGTTCTTC.

V and J are TRBV7-9 and TRBJ2-1; no definite D call. V was trimmed by 5 bases and J by 9 bases, leaving 8 bases between them. The CDR3 is made up of 11 amino acids. The germline CDR1 and CDR2 sequences are SEHNR and FQNEAQ (reference sequence). CDR3 amino acids: CASSPAPEQFF. Here the CDR3 DNA reads TGTGCCAGCAGCCCAGCCCCTGAGCAGTTCTTC.

This rearrangement joins TRBV14 to TRBJ1-6; 11 positions agree with TRBD1. This CDR3 has 16 residues. CDR1 is SGHDN and CDR2 is FVKESK in the germline V gene. V was clipped by 1 base and J by 9 bases; unmatched bases: 5. CDR3: CASSQGLGTGGSPLHF. The CDR3 region has the DNA TGTGCCAGCAGCCAAGGTTTGGGGACAGGGGGTTCACCCCTCCACTTT.

The chain is built from TRBV20-1 and TRBJ1-4; D is unclear. Trimming cost V 0 bases and J 0 bases, with 8 bases left between them. CDR3 size: 15 residues. Germline V gene sequence: CDR1 DFQATT, CDR2 SNEGSKA (reference sequence). This CDR3 is CSARDGVATNEKLFF. DNA of the CDR3: TGCAGTGCTAGAGATGGTGTGGCAACTAATGAAAAACTGTTTTTT.

This clonotype was observed a handful of times. The V call is TRBV20-1, the J call TRBJ2-1, with a possible D match to TRBD2 (6 bases). The CDR3 runs 12 residues. The germline V gene has CDR1 DFQATT and CDR2 SNEGSKA (reference sequence). The germline V and J ends were trimmed by 3 bases and 6 bases, with 9 bases remaining between them. CDR3: CSASGSGNEQFF. The CDR3 bases are TGCAGTGCTAGCGGGAGCGGCAATGAGCAGTTCTTC.

This clonotype was observed at least ten times. The V and J genes are TRBV12-3 or TRBV12-4 and TRBJ1-2; 7 nucleotides agree with TRBD1. The CDR3 runs to 12 residues. Germline trimming cut 5 bases from V and 13 bases from J; bases unmatched to any gene: 10. The CDR3 region is CASSTGQARCTF. The CDR3 DNA reads as TGTGCCAGCAGTACCGGACAGGCCAGGTGCACCTTC.

This sequence joins TRBV4-2 and TRBJ1-1, with 7 bases fitting TRBD1. The CDR3 is 15 amino acids. Per germline, CDR1 LGHNA and CDR2 YNFKEQ. V lost 0 bases and J lost 5; bases outside the gene matches: 6. CDR3 coding DNA: TGTGCCAGCAGCCAAGATACTCAGGGGGGAACTGAAGCTTTCTTT. Protein product: CASSQDTQGGTEAFF.

This clonotype was seen only a few times. This chain uses TRBV7-8 with TRBJ2-7; 7 bases match TRBD1. The CDR3 loop spans 16 amino acids. Looked up from germline, CDR1 is SGHVS and CDR2 is FQNEAQ. With 5 bases clipped from V and 3 bases from J, the junction kept 13 bases outside the gene matches. CDR3 coding DNA: TGTGCCAGCAGCCTGACAGGGACAGAAGTTCTCTACGAGCAGTACTTC. It codes for CASSLTGTEVLYEQYF.

This clonotype was counted a few times. The rearrangement links TRBV6-2 or TRBV6-3 to TRBJ1-1; TRBD1 matches 7 bases. The CDR3 has 14 residues. Per germline, CDR1 MNHEY and CDR2 SVGEGT. Trimming took 6 bases from V and 0 from J; bases not matched to a gene: 4. This chain's CDR3 is CASRRQGMNTEAFF. CDR3 nucleotide sequence: TGTGCCAGCAGACGACAGGGCATGAACACTGAAGCTTTCTTT.